A selection of T cell receptor beta chains follows, all from one sample in a study of cytomegalovirus exposure and HLA in healthy donors. Profiling relied on immunoSEQ multiplex PCR, and the TCRdb table lists in-frame clones only, not all of them. This table holds roughly 230,000 clones, roughly 78% found once. Sequences were obtained from PBMCs. The receptors derive from a boy aged 5 to 17 in good health and CMV-seronegative. CDR3s include the opening cysteine and the closing phenylalanine or tryptophan. The D gene is left open where the match is weak. Not every row has a clone size; where given, it reads once, few, many or a size class.

>TRBJ1-1|once|TRBD1|TRBV9
TGTGCCAGCAGTAGGACAGGGGGGAACACTGAAGCTTTCTTT
CASSRTGGNTEAFF
>TRBJ1-1|.|.|TRBV6-1
TGTGCCAGCGGGCGGGGCCTCAACACTGAAGCTTTCTTT
CASGRGLNTEAFF
>TRBJ2-7|.|.|TRBV7-6
TGTGCCAGCAGCGGGGGGGCAGGCGAGCAGTACTTC
CASSGGAGEQYF
>TRBJ1-3|few|.|TRBV19
TGTGCCAGCCGTTCCACAGGTCGCTCTGGAAACACCATATATTTT
CASRSTGRSGNTIYF
>TRBJ2-7|once|TRBD1|TRBV6-5
TGTGCCAGCAGCCCAACCCGGGACAGCGACCACGAGCAGTACTTC
CASSPTRDSDHEQYF
>TRBJ1-5|once|TRBD1|TRBV19
TGTGCCAGTAGTACCGGGACAGGGATTCAGCCCCAGCATTTT
CASSTGTGIQPQHF
>TRBJ2-1|.|TRBD2|TRBV6-4
TGTGCCAGCAGTGCCGGGACTAGCGGGAGTGGTGGACAGTTCTTC
CASSAGTSGSGGQFF
>TRBJ2-2|few|.|TRBV6-4
TGTGCCAGCAGTGACAACAGTAAGAACACCGGGGAGCTGTTTTTT
CASSDNSKNTGELFF
>TRBJ1-1|.|TRBD1|TRBV14
TGTGCCAGCAGTCGACAGGGCCGGGGAAACACTGAAGCTTTCTTT
CASSRQGRGNTEAFF
>TRBJ1-5|once|.|TRBV19
TGTGCCAGTAAGGCAGGCTCCAGGGGTTGGGGAAGCAATCAGCCCCAGCATTTT
CASKAGSRGWGSNQPQHF
>TRBJ1-3|.|.|TRBV30
TGTGCCTGGAGTATAGTTGGGGCGCGAAACACCATATATTTT
CAWSIVGARNTIYF
>TRBJ2-5|.|TRBD1|TRBV5-4
TGTGCCAGCAGCTGGGACAGGGGAGTCGGGGAGACCCAGTACTTC
CASSWDRGVGETQYF
>TRBJ2-1|.|TRBD2|TRBV19
TGTGCCAGTACCAGACTAGCGGCCCACAATGAGCAGTTCTTC
CASTRLAAHNEQFF
>TRBJ1-1|.|.|TRBV5-1
TGCGCCAGCAGCTTGTTTATACAGGCGCCAAACACTGAAGCTTTCTTT
CASSLFIQAPNTEAFF
>TRBJ2-1|few|TRBD2|TRBV2
TGTGCCAGCAGTAGGACTAGCGCGTCAAATGAGCAGTTCTTC
CASSRTSASNEQFF
>TRBJ2-1|.|TRBD2|TRBV2
TGTGCCAGCGCGGGAGGGCCCGGCAATGAGCAGTTCTTC
CASAGGPGNEQFF
>TRBJ2-3|.|.|TRBV5-1
TGCGCCAGCAGCGAGGGGGTGGTAGGCACAGATACGCAGTATTTT
CASSEGVVGTDTQYF
>TRBJ2-3|.|.|TRBV25-1
TGTGCCAGTTCGCGGTACACAGATACGCAGTATTTT
CASSRYTDTQYF
>TRBJ2-7|.|TRBD2|TRBV11-2
TGTGCCAGCAGAGTAGCGGGAGCTCGATCCTACGAGCAGTACTTC
CASRVAGARSYEQYF
>TRBJ2-3|once|TRBD1|TRBV9
TGTGCCAGCAGCGTAGCACAGGGGACAACAGATACGCAGTATTTT
CASSVAQGTTDTQYF
>TRBJ1-1|few|.|TRBV29-1
TGCAGCGTCGGTCACTTGAACACTGAAGCTTTCTTT
CSVGHLNTEAFF
>TRBJ1-2|.|.|TRBV6-1
TGTGCCAGCAGAAGTAATTACAGGGCTTATGGCTACACCTTC
CASRSNYRAYGYTF
>TRBJ2-3|.|TRBD2|TRBV12-5
TGTGCTAGTGGTTTGGCCTCTAGCGGGGGGACTCTACGCACAGATACGCAGTATTTT
CASGLASSGGTLRTDTQYF
>TRBJ1-1|once|.|TRBV7-6
TGTGCCAGCAGCCTAGCGGGGCAGGGTGCTGAAGCTTTCTTT
CASSLAGQGAEAFF
>TRBJ2-7|.|TRBD2|TRBV2
TGTGCCAGCAGAGGCGGGACTAGCGGGGGGTCCTACGAGCAGTACTTC
CASRGGTSGGSYEQYF
>TRBJ1-2|.|.|TRBV5-1
TGCGCCAGCAGCCCTTCCCTTGGAGAGGATGGCTACACCTTC
CASSPSLGEDGYTF
>TRBJ1-1|.|TRBD1|TRBV6-5
TGTGCCAGCAGTCGGACAGGGAGTCTGAACACTGAAGCTTTCTTT
CASSRTGSLNTEAFF
>TRBJ1-1|.|TRBD1|TRBV29-1
TGCAGCGTTGCAAGGACAGGGAGGGGCACTGAAGCTTTCTTT
CSVARTGRGTEAFF
>TRBJ1-1|.|.|TRBV6-6
TGTGCCAGCAGAAATAACCCCCTGGGGGCGTACACTGAAGCTTTCTTT
CASRNNPLGAYTEAFF
>TRBJ1-5|few|TRBD1|TRBV7-9
TGTGCCAGCAGCTTAGGTCGAACAGGGGATGAGATAGGACAGCCCCAGCATTTT
CASSLGRTGDEIGQPQHF
>TRBJ2-7|.|TRBD2|TRBV5-5
TGTGCCAGCAGCTTGGTCCCCACAGCGAGAGGGAGGGCCGAGCAGTACTTC
CASSLVPTARGRAEQYF
>TRBJ2-3|.|TRBD1|TRBV5-1
TGCGCCAGCAGCCGGGACAGGGGAACAGATACGCAGTATTTT
CASSRDRGTDTQYF
>TRBJ1-2|few|.|TRBV19
TGTGCCAGTAGTATAAAGATCCAAGGGACTTACGGCTACACCTTC
CASSIKIQGTYGYTF
>TRBJ2-7|.|TRBD2|TRBV4-1
TGCGCCAGCAGCCAAGAAGGCTCCAGCGGGAACGCCGAGCAGTACTTC
CASSQEGSSGNAEQYF
>TRBJ2-5|.|.|TRBV11-3
TGTGCCAGCAGTGCGGGACTCTCCGGGCTTGAGACCCAGTACTTC
CASSAGLSGLETQYF
>TRBJ2-7|.|TRBD2|TRBV9
TGTGCCAGCAGCGTAGGGCTAGCGGGGTCCTACGAGCAGTACTTC
CASSVGLAGSYEQYF
>TRBJ1-5|.|TRBD1|TRBV10-3
TGTGCCATCAGTGAAACGGACAGGGCAAGCAATCAGCCCCAGCATTTT
CAISETDRASNQPQHF
>TRBJ1-5|few|.|TRBV21-1
TGTGCCAGCAGCTCCCGATGGACAGCTCGGGTTCATCAGCCCCAGCATTTT
CASSSRWTARVHQPQHF
>TRBJ1-1|.|.|TRBV11-2
TGTGCCAGCAGCCCTGCCGCCCTGAGGGAGACGAACACTGAAGCTTTCTTT
CASSPAALRETNTEAFF
>TRBJ2-7|.|.|TRBV25-1
TGTGCCAGCAGTGAATTTGGCCTGTGGGCACGCCCCTACGAGCAGTACTTC
CASSEFGLWARPYEQYF